These 25 T cell receptor beta chains were all obtained from the same sample, sequenced in a study of tumor-infiltrating lymphocytes in primary liver carcinoma (TCRdb year 2017). Without any cell sorting, total RNA and DNA were co-extracted from about 20-30 mg of bulk tissue using the AllPrep DNA/RNA mini kit. The sequencing machine was an Illumina HiSeq 2500. TCRbeta-specific cDNA was reverse-transcribed from 500 to 550 ng total RNA using a constant-region primer and ProtoScript II reverse transcriptase. Construction of the TCRbeta libraries relied on three nested rounds of multiplex PCR, following a slightly modified ARM-PCR procedure. Each of the first two PCR rounds ran for roughly 11 cycles and used multiplex TRBV1-TRBV30 forward primers together with a Cbeta reverse primer. The raw public data were reprocessed by TCRdb itself: fastp quality trimming at Q25, MiXCR clonotype calling, in-frame beta chains only. Under each unique CDR3 protein, matching rows form one entry showing the most common genes and DNA. Within this sample are approximately 110,000 distinct CDR3 sequences, with around 83% of them counted one time only. About 20% of the sample goes to the ten largest clones.

The sequenced material came from liver tumor tissue from sampling region 3. The cell subset or site tag for this specimen amounts to: tumor region T3, left-lateral pole. The receptors were gathered from a man aged 35-49 years with primary liver carcinoma and hepatitis B virus infection.

The chain joins TRBV12-1 to TRBJ2-7; no DNA check was done on the table's D call, TRBD1. TRBV12-1 is given as a pseudogene. This CDR3 is built from 16 residues. CDR3 nucleotide sequence: TGTGCCAGCAGCTTTTTCGGAAGACAGAGAGCGTACGAGCAGTACTTC. Protein product: CASSFFGRQRAYEQYF.

As to this clonotype: A read error may account for a junction end that differs from germline. V is TRBV4-3 and J is TRBJ1-3, with 9 nucleotides matching TRBD1. Germline lookup yields CDR1 LGHNA and CDR2 YSLEER. This CDR3 contains 16 residues. The CDR3 nucleotides read TGCGCCAGCAGCCATGCCGCGACAGGGGGTGGAAAGACCATATATTTT. This codes for CASSHAATGGGKTIYF.

As concerns this clonotype: Relative to the germline gene, one junction end is altered; a read error may explain this. The genes are TRBV6-6 and TRBJ2-7; D call uncertain. Looked up from germline, CDR1 is MNHNY and CDR2 is SVGAGI (reference sequence). There are 14 residues in the CDR3. The CDR3 bases are TGTGCCAGCAGTTTCCCGTACCGCTCCTACGAGCATTACTTC. Translation gives CASSFPYRSYEHYF.

V and J are TRBV29-1 and TRBJ2-3; 7 bases agree with TRBD1. This CDR3 is 17 amino acids long. Germline CDR1 reads SQVTM; CDR2 reads ANQGSEA. V lost 4 bases to trimming and J lost 9 bases; unmatched junction nucleotides: 22. CDR3 nucleotide sequence: TGCAGCGTTGTGGGGCCCGGGACAGCCTTTGATAGAGACACGCAGTATTTT. Its protein product is CSVVGPGTAFDRDTQYF.

A word on this clonotype: The CDR3 end shows no conserved phenylalanine or tryptophan, and so a read error is likely. The rearrangement joins TRBV29-1 to TRBJ2-7; maybe TRBD1 (6 bases). This CDR3 comprises 13 residues. Germline loops: CDR1 SQVTM, CDR2 ANQGSEA. V shed 7 bases and J shed 3 bases, with 16 bases lying between them. CDR3 amino acids: CSAQQGTIYEQYY. The CDR3 DNA sequence: TGCAGCGCCCAACAGGGCACAATCTACGAGCAGTACTAT.

Details on this clonotype: Germline and junction disagree at one end, which may indicate a read error. The chain employs TRBV6-6 and TRBJ1-2; D gene ambiguous. Germline CDR1 reads MNHNY; CDR2 reads SVGAGI (reference sequence). This CDR3 spans 14 amino acids. In DNA form, the CDR3 reads TGTGGCAGCAGTTACTCTTCCAGTACCTATGGCTACGCCTTC. It is translated as CGSSYSSSTYGYAF.

The chain recombines TRBV11-2 with TRBJ2-6; perhaps TRBD2 as D (6 bases). The length of the CDR3 is 21 residues. The V gene's germline CDR1 is SGHAT and CDR2 FQNNGV. Here the CDR3 reads CVSSMGGDKGISLSGANVLTF. CDR3 DNA sequence: TGTGTCAGTAGCATGGGGGGAGACAAGGGCATTTCCCTCTCTGGGGCCAACGTCCTGACTTTC.

The chain uses TRBV11-2 and TRBJ2-3, with D perhaps TRBD1 (5 bases). V lost 5 bases to trimming and J lost 4 bases, with 22 bases between them. Germline V gene data show CDR1 as SGHAT and CDR2 as FQNNGV. This CDR3 region has 17 residues. The CDR3 DNA follows: TGTGCCAGCAGCCAGCCCTTTGGACATACCAATTCAGATACGCAGTATTTT. It translates to CASSQPFGHTNSDTQYF.

About this clonotype itself: The junction departs from germline at one end; a sequencing error may be responsible. This chain uses TRBV6-1 with TRBJ2-1, with D possibly being TRBD1 (8 bases). The CDR3 sequence is 15 residues long. CDR1 and CDR2 (germline): MNHNS, SASEGT. The CDR3 protein is CASSEQQGDYNEQLF. DNA of the CDR3: TGTGCCAGCAGTGAACAACAGGGGGACTACAATGAGCAGCTCTTC.

This clonotype was counted between two and nine times. The rearrangement links TRBV20-1 to TRBJ1-2; TRBD1 aligns across 8 bases. The germline V gene has CDR1 DFQATT and CDR2 SNEGSKA (reference sequence). The length of the CDR3 is 15 residues. With V trimmed by 6 bases and J by 7 bases, 16 bases remained unmatched. The CDR3 protein is CSAPAEGTGGSGYTF. In DNA, the CDR3 is TGCAGTGCCCCCGCGGAAGGGACAGGCGGTTCTGGCTACACCTTC.

For this clonotype: An end of the junction differs from the germline gene, which may be a read error. This chain uses TRBV12-3 or TRBV12-4 with TRBJ2-1; 7 bases are a match to TRBD2. The CDR3 has 15 amino acids. CDR3 sequence (DNA): TGTGCCAGCATCCTCAGCAGGGAGGGCTACAATGGGCAGTTCTTC. It specifies CASILSREGYNGQFF.

Comments on this clonotype: It may be a read error: a sequence one base away is much more abundant. The V call is TRBV20-1, the J call TRBJ2-7; TRBD2 agrees at 11 bases. This CDR3 is built from 14 residues. Germline CDR1 is DFQATT and CDR2 is SNEGSKA (reference sequence). CDR3 loop: CIALTSGRADEQYF. The CDR3 DNA is TGCATCGCCCTTACTAGCGGGAGAGCAGACGAGCAGTACTTC.

On this clonotype itself: An end of the junction differs from the germline gene, which may be a read error. This chain joins TRBV29-1 and TRBJ1-1; weak D call: TRBD1 (6 bases). Germline V gene data show CDR1 as SQVTM and CDR2 as ANQGSEA. The CDR3 consists of 12 residues. CDR3 loop: CSAVGGPPEAFF. The CDR3 DNA follows: TGCAGCGCTGTCGGGGGGCCTCCTGAAGCTTTTTTT.

The V gene is TRBV12-3 or TRBV12-4, the J gene TRBJ2-3; D is uncertain. V shed 5 bases and J shed 6 bases, with 21 bases lying between them. The CDR3 spans 16 residues. CDR3 protein: CASSPSEGAHTDTQYF. DNA for the CDR3: TGTGCCAGCAGTCCCTCGGAAGGCGCGCACACGGATACGCAGTATTTT.

As to this clonotype: Sequence at one end of the junction differs from germline and may be a read error. The chain joins TRBV29-1 to TRBJ2-3; D is unresolved. Germline loops: CDR1 SQVTM, CDR2 ANQGSEA. The CDR3 runs to 14 residues. The CDR3 sequence: CSVELAQATNTQYF. Here the CDR3 DNA reads TGCAGTGTTGAGTTGGCCCAAGCCACAAATACGCAGTATTTT.

A single count supports this clonotype. Likely a read error: the CDR3 ends without its conserved phenylalanine or tryptophan. This chain joins TRBV11-1 and TRBJ2-7; 7 bases align to TRBD1. The CDR3 length is 13 residues. Germline V gene data show CDR1 as SGHAT and CDR2 as FQDESV (reference sequence). The CDR3 sequence: CAGRGKRFYEQYI. For the CDR3, the DNA is TGTGCCGGCAGGGGGAAGCGATTCTACGAACAGTACATC.

Details on this clonotype: Germline is not matched at one junction end, which may reflect a read error. This rearrangement joins TRBV6-2 or TRBV6-3 to TRBJ2-1, with TRBD2 identical over 14 bases. Per germline, CDR1 MNHEY and CDR2 SVGEGT. The CDR3 has 13 amino acids. CDR3 bases: TGTGCCGGCAGGACTAGCGGGAGGTCTGAGCAGATCTTC. It translates to CAGRTSGRSEQIF.

The rearrangement joins TRBV5-1 to TRBJ2-5; D gene uncertain. The CDR3 is made up of 12 amino acids. The germline gives CDR1 SGHRS, CDR2 YFSETQ. V lost 7 bases, J lost 3 bases, and 10 bases lay in between. CDR3 sequence: CASDLEEETQYF. For the CDR3, the DNA is TGCGCCAGCGACTTAGAGGAAGAGACCCAGTACTTC.

As to this clonotype: A much larger clonotype is one base distant, so this may be a read error. The V and J genes are TRBV24-1 and TRBJ2-1; no firm D call. Trimming took off 8 bases at V and 3 bases at J, with 19 bases between the two ends. Germline V gene data show CDR1 as KGHDR and CDR2 as SFDVKD. The CDR3 spans 16 residues. DNA for the CDR3: TGTGCCACCACTGACGCCGCGGCAGACGACTACAATGAGCAGTTCTTC. As protein: CATTDAAADDYNEQFF.

As concerns this clonotype: No conserved phenylalanine or tryptophan is present at the end of the CDR3, so a read error is the likely explanation. This chain uses TRBV11-1 with TRBJ2-1; TRBD1 or TRBD2 may be the D gene (5 bases each). Germline V gives CDR1 SGHAT, CDR2 FQDESV (reference sequence). The CDR3 runs 15 residues. The DNA of the CDR3 is TGTGTCAGCAGCTTCCAGGGAGCGCTGGACAATGAGCAGTTCATC. It translates to CVSSFQGALDNEQFI.

Comments on this clonotype: The DNA is left out, because the CDR3 cannot be placed on it with certainty; the CDR3 is given as TCRdb lists it. The rearrangement links TRBV6-6 to TRBJ2-1; the table's TRBD1 call for D was not verified on the DNA. The CDR3 has 17 amino acids, counting both end residues. CDR1 MNHNY and CDR2 SVGAGI come from the germline V gene (reference sequence). CDR3 protein: CVSSYSVGQGIHNEQFF.

As concerns this clonotype: The CDR3 does not close with the conserved phenylalanine or tryptophan, likely indicating a read error. It is unclear where the CDR3 begins or ends on the DNA, so no DNA is shown, and the CDR3 is as TCRdb lists it. This chain links TRBV28 with TRBJ1-2; the table names TRBD1, a call not compared with the DNA. Germline CDR1 reads MDHEN; CDR2 reads SYDVKM. The CDR3 spans 12 amino acids, including both terminal residues. CDR3 amino acids: CASTLRGQPEIS.

The CDR3 bases are TGCGCCAGCGGCCCGTCCACTGGGCTCAACTATGGCTACACCTTC. This encodes CASGPSTGLNYGYTF. The V call is TRBV4-1, the J call TRBJ1-2, with no clear D. The germline V gene encodes CDR1 MGHRA and CDR2 YSYEKL. V lost 8 bases to trimming and J lost 2 bases, with 18 bases between them. The CDR3 contains 15 residues.

Of note for this clonotype: One junction end disagrees with the germline gene, perhaps due to a read error. The CDR3 is CVSSTRQPSGNTIYF. DNA of the CDR3: TGTGTCAGCAGCACTCGACAGCCCTCTGGAAACACCATATATTTT. The chain employs TRBV14 and TRBJ1-3, with D possibly being TRBD1 (5 bases). This CDR3 region has 15 residues. Germline CDR1 reads SGHDN; CDR2 reads FVKESK.

In nucleotides, the CDR3 is TGCGCCAGCAGCCAAGTCCTAATGGCGATCCAGTACTTC. Its protein is CASSQVLMAIQYF. The chain recombines TRBV4-3 with TRBJ2-5; D is unclear. The germline gives CDR1 LGHNA, CDR2 YSLEER. V lost 1 base and J lost 10, with 13 bases in between. This CDR3 is built from 13 residues.